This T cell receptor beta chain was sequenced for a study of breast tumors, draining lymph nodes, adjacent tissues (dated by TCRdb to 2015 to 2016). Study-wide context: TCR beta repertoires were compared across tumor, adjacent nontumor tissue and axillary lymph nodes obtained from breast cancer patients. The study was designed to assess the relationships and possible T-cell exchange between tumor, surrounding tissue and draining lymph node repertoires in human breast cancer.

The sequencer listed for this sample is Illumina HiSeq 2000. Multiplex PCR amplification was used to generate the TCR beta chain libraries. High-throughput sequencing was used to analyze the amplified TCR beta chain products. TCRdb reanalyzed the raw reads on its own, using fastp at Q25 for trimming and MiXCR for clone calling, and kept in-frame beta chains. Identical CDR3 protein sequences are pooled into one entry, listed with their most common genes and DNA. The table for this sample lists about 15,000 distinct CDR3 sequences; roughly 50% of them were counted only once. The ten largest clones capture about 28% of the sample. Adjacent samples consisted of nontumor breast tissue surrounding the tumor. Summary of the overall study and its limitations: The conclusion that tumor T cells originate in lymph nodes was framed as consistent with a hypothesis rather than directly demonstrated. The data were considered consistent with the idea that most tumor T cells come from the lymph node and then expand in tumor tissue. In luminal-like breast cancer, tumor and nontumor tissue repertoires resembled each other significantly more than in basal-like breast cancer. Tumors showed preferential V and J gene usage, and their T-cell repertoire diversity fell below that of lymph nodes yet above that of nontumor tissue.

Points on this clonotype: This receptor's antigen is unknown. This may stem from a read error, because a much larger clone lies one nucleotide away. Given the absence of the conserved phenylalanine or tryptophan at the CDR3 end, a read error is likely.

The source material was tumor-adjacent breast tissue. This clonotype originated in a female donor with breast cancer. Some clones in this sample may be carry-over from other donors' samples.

CDR3 region: CASSLGGMETQYL. The nucleotide sequence reads TGTGCCAGCAGCTTAGGAGGGATGGAGACCCAGTACCTC. Recombination connected TRBV7-3 to TRBJ2-5; a tentative D match to TRBD2 spans 6 bases. CDR1 and CDR2 are drawn from the germline V gene: SGHTA, FQGTGA. The CDR3 region is 13 residues in length, termini included. Only the CDR3 region is kept as DNA, spanning 39 bases read in frame from base 1. Trimming costs V 2 bases and J 5 bases, and their ends lie 9 bases apart.